This T cell receptor beta chain stems from a study of technical replicates of blood from several donors (dated by TCRdb to 2015 to 2018). Library generation was performed with the immunoSEQ multiplex PCR assay. This is the immuneACCESS table as TCRdb keeps it, with only in-frame sequences that have V and J called. A part of the clones is gone; compared with another copy, unresolved V genes explain less than half, and the rest is unexplained. The sample records under 75,000 clones, approximately 93% of which are singletons. The top ten constitute about 0.35% of the sample. Including cysteine and phenylalanine, the CDR3 has 14 amino acids. The DNA shown is the 42-base CDR3, in frame from base 1. Reading the germline V gene gives CDR1 SGHRS and CDR2 YFSETQ. Trimming takes 4 bases from V and 6 bases from J, and the germline ends sit 13 bases apart. On this clone: It has no known antigen specificity. The sample holds no much larger clone one base away, and base qualities are not on file.

The receptor chain draws on TRBV5-1 and TRBJ2-2; a tentative D call is TRBD1 (6 bases match). This sequence was found in a human donor in good health. Sequencing was done on a sample of T cells isolated from PBMCs. The CDR3 amino acid sequence is: CASSVDRLAGELFF. The nucleotide sequence reads as follows: TGCGCCAGCAGCGTTGACAGGCTCGCCGGGGAGCTGTTTTTT.